This TCR beta chain was sequenced in a study of response to subunit inactivated influenza vaccine. A note on this clonotype: No antigen is known for it.

CDR3 length: 17 amino acids. V lost 2 bases and J 4 bases, leaving 17 bases between the germline ends. Germline V CDR1 and CDR2: SGHTA, FQGNSA. Each CDR3 protein is one row after TCRdb ran MiXCR on the RT-PCR reads. The table has fewer than 750,000 distinct CDR3 sequences, about 15% seen once; the top ten hold around 10%. Study-wide points: With each seasonal influenza vaccination, the authors suggested, few new T cells are recruited.

This chain uses TRBV7-2 with TRBJ2-2; maybe TRBD2 (5 bases). The source of this sequence is a man aged 50 to 60 who received an inactivated influenza vaccine. Specimen: PBMCs from blood, collected roughly 12 days after vaccination. The CDR3, as DNA: TGTGCCAGCAGCTTAACGGGCGCGTTTGCGGGCACCGGGGAGCTGTTTTTT. It translates to CASSLTGAFAGTGELFF.